The rows below give T cell receptor beta chains drawn from one sample of a study of T-cell memory formation after mild COVID-19. TCRdb redid the calling of the 5' RACE reads with MiXCR, one entry per CDR3 protein. The sample lists a few hundred thousand distinct CDR3 sequences, under 20% occurring once. Sequencing was performed on PBMCs or a T cell subset sorted from them (not recorded which). These receptors were obtained from a man between 18 and 29 years old who had mild COVID-19 (a few samples of this study predate the infection). Cell type and time point are not known. Each CDR3 is given with its conserved first and last residue. Each record gives: V gene, J gene, D gene, clone size, CDR3 DNA, CDR3 protein. D genes are given only for firm matches. Expanded clones get a size class; other rows say once, few or many, or leave the size out.

TRBV20-1	TRBJ2-2	-	-	TGCAGTTTAAACTCTCAGACCAATCCCGGGGAGCTGTTTTTT	CSLNSQTNPGELFF
TRBV2	TRBJ1-1	-	-	TGTGCCAGCAGGTTCGGAATCGTGCTGAACACTGAAGCTTTCTTT	CASRFGIVLNTEAFF
TRBV10-2	TRBJ2-5	-	-	TGCGCCAGCAGTGAGGAGGGGGGAGAGACCCAGTACTTC	CASSEEGGETQYF
TRBV7-2	TRBJ2-3	-	few	TGTGCCAGCAGCGGCGGATACACAGATACGCAGTATTTT	CASSGGYTDTQYF
TRBV10-3	TRBJ1-1	-	few	TGTGCCATCAGTGGTTCGGGCGGAAATAGGACTGAAGCTTTCTTT	CAISGSGGNRTEAFF
TRBV6-2/TRBV6-3	TRBJ1-5	TRBD1	-	TGTGCCACCGGACAGGGGATGATTCAGCCCCAGCATTTT	CATGQGMIQPQHF
TRBV20-1	TRBJ2-7	-	many	TGCAGTGCCCCGTCCCTTGGCTCCTACGAGCAGTACTTC	CSAPSLGSYEQYF
TRBV6-5	TRBJ1-2	-	-	TGTGCCAGCAGTTACGGCAGGGGCTTCCTTCTACACTATGGCTACACCTTC	CASSYGRGFLLHYGYTF
TRBV7-2	TRBJ2-5	-	-	TGTGCCAGCAGCTTATATAAAATGGTACAAGAGACCCAGTACTTC	CASSLYKMVQETQYF
TRBV12-3/TRBV12-4	TRBJ1-2	-	few	TGTGCCAGCAGTTTACCACCCGGGGGGTACGGCTACACCTTC	CASSLPPGGYGYTF
TRBV4-1	TRBJ1-2	-	-	TGCGCCAGCAGCCAAGACCCGTTTGGTGGCTACACCTTC	CASSQDPFGGYTF
TRBV5-1	TRBJ2-1	-	-	TGCGCCAGCACCGAGGCTAACTCCTACAATGAGCAGTTCTTC	CASTEANSYNEQFF
TRBV7-2	TRBJ2-5	TRBD2	many	TGTGCCAGCGACGCGGGGGTCGAAGAGACCCAGTACTTC	CASDAGVEETQYF
TRBV20-1	TRBJ2-5	-	few	TGCAGTGCTGCCGCGTGGGGGGAGCAAGAGACCCAGTACTTC	CSAAAWGEQETQYF
TRBV9	TRBJ2-5	TRBD2	-	TGTGCCAGCAGCCCCGGGGGGACCAAAGAGACCCAGTACTTC	CASSPGGTKETQYF
TRBV7-3	TRBJ2-7	TRBD2	-	TGTGCCAGCAGCCTCGGGGGGGGGTTTTCCGAGCAGTACTTC	CASSLGGGFSEQYF
TRBV7-2	TRBJ2-5	TRBD2	many	TGTGCCAGCAGCTTAAGCGGGGGGGCAGAGACCCAGTACTTC	CASSLSGGAETQYF